The 27 T cell receptor beta chains below come from one sample, sequenced in a study of T-cell memory formation after mild COVID-19. TCRdb reprocessed the 5' RACE reads via MiXCR and lists one record per CDR3 protein. The sample holds around 300,000 distinct CDR3 sequences, approximately 13% seen once. The material sequenced was PBMCs or a T cell subset sorted from them (not recorded which). These receptors were taken from a man younger than 35 who had mild COVID-19 (a few samples of this study predate the infection). Cell type and time point are not known.

This clonotype was seen many times. V is TRBV20-1 and J is TRBJ2-3, with D tentatively TRBD1 or TRBD2 (6 bases each). The CDR3 extends over 14 amino acids. Per germline, CDR1 DFQATT and CDR2 SNEGSKA (reference sequence). Trimming removed 5 bases at V and 0 bases at J, with 12 bases between. CDR3 loop: CSALEGESTDTQYF. The CDR3 nucleotides read TGCAGTGCTCTGGAGGGGGAAAGCACAGATACGCAGTATTTT.

This clonotype was detected many times. The rearrangement links TRBV7-2 to TRBJ1-4; D is unresolved. CDR3 size: 15 residues. Looked up from germline, CDR1 is SGHTA and CDR2 is FQGNSA. V was trimmed by 1 base and J by 5 bases, leaving 11 bases between them. Here the CDR3 DNA reads TGTGCCAGCAGCTTAGGTTGGGGAAAAAATGAAAAACTGTTTTTT. This encodes CASSLGWGKNEKLFF.

Regarding this clonotype: The germline gene is not matched at one end of the junction; a read error may be the cause. This chain links TRBV29-1 with TRBJ2-7, with D unclear. CDR1 and CDR2 (germline): SQVTM, ANQGSEA. The CDR3 consists of 11 residues. The CDR3 here is CSALSSYEEYF. The CDR3 DNA sequence: TGCAGCGCCCTGTCGTCCTACGAGGAGTACTTC.

This clonotype was seen only a few times. The rearrangement uses TRBV6-5 and TRBJ1-3; D perhaps matches TRBD1 (6 bases). The CDR3 sequence is 14 residues long. In germline, CDR1 is MNHEY, CDR2 SVGAGI. V lost 4 bases and J lost 4, with 11 bases in between. The CDR3 DNA is TGTGCCAGCAGTTCGGGGGCAGCCGGAAACACCATATATTTT. Amino acid sequence: CASSSGAAGNTIYF.

Ten or more counts support this clonotype. The chain joins TRBV6-5 to TRBJ1-1, with 7 bases matching TRBD1. CDR3 size: 14 residues. V was pared by 7 bases and J by 5 bases, with 10 bases of the junction left unmatched. Germline CDR1 reads MNHEY; CDR2 reads SVGAGI. This CDR3 is CASNLGPGGTEAFF. The CDR3 region has the DNA TGTGCCAGCAACCTCGGGCCAGGGGGGACTGAAGCTTTCTTT.

The CDR3 sequence is CAWRTQGGYGYTF. Here the CDR3 DNA reads TGTGCCTGGAGAACTCAGGGGGGGTATGGCTACACCTTC. J is TRBJ1-2 and V is TRBV30; 7 bases are a match to TRBD1. This CDR3 comprises 13 residues. Looked up from germline, CDR1 is GTSNPN and CDR2 is SVGIG (reference sequence). V shed 3 bases and J 5 bases; nucleotides not matched to a gene: 6.

This clonotype was detected ten times or more. The CDR3 here is CASSLSGTKETQYF. In DNA, the CDR3 is TGTGCCAGCAGCTTAAGCGGGACGAAGGAGACCCAGTACTTC. The V and J genes are TRBV7-2 and TRBJ2-5, with TRBD2 matching 7 bases. Trimming removed 2 bases from V and 5 bases from J; junction bases left unmatched: 5. This CDR3 spans 14 amino acids. Per germline, CDR1 SGHTA and CDR2 FQGNSA. Based on the CDR3 plus reference TRBV7-2 and TRBJ2-5, the full variable domain is GAGVSQSPSNKVTEKGKDVELRCDPISGHTALYWYRQSLGQGLEFLIYFQGNSAPDKSGLPSDRFSAERTGGSVSTLTIQRTQQEDSAVYLCASSLSGTKETQYFGPGTRLLVL.

This clonotype came up many times. The rearrangement uses TRBV7-9 and TRBJ2-1, with a weak D call TRBD2 (6 bases). There are 12 residues in the CDR3. Germline-derived CDR1 and CDR2 are SEHNR and FQNEAQ (reference sequence). Trimming took 3 bases from V and 15 from J, leaving 15 bases between them. The chain's CDR3 is CASSLVGDWSFF. In DNA, the CDR3 is TGTGCCAGCAGCTTGGTTGGGGACTGGTCGTTCTTC.

The chain combines TRBV12-3 or TRBV12-4 with TRBJ2-3; a possible D gene is TRBD2 (6 bases). The V end was cut by 2 bases, the J end by 3 bases, with 15 bases between. This CDR3 is built from 16 residues. The CDR3 loop reads CASSLRPGGRTDTQYF. The CDR3 DNA is TGTGCCAGCAGTTTACGGCCAGGAGGGAGGACAGATACGCAGTATTTT.

The rearrangement uses TRBV6-6 and TRBJ2-7, with 9 bases lining up with TRBD2. Unmatched junction bases numbered 17, after V lost 2 bases and J lost 12 bases. The CDR3 runs 16 residues. CDR1 is MNHNY and CDR2 is SVGAGI in the germline V gene (reference sequence). This CDR3 reads CASSYEAGTSFTSPYV. Written as DNA, the CDR3 is TGTGCCAGCAGTTACGAGGCCGGGACTAGCTTCACTAGTCCGTACGTC.

This chain joins TRBV11-2 and TRBJ2-3; 7 positions agree with TRBD1. Germline V gene sequence: CDR1 SGHAT, CDR2 FQNNGV. V lost 3 bases and J lost 1; bases outside the gene matches: 13. This CDR3 has 18 amino acids. In nucleotides, the CDR3 is TGTGCCAGCAGCTTGGGTAAGGGGGCAATTTGGGGCACAGATACGCAGTATTTT. Its translation: CASSLGKGAIWGTDTQYF. The full variable domain, completed using reference TRBV11-2 and TRBJ2-3, is EAGVAQSPRYKIIEKRQSVAFWCNPISGHATLYWYQQILGQGPKLLIQFQNNGVVDDSQLPKDRFSAERLKGVDSTLKIQPAKLEDSAVYLCASSLGKGAIWGTDTQYFGPGTRLTVL.

This clonotype was counted at least ten times. The rearrangement links TRBV7-9 to TRBJ2-7, with D tentatively TRBD1 (6 bases). V was cut by 3 bases and J by 3 bases, with 12 bases left in between. This CDR3 has 14 amino acids. Germline CDR1 and CDR2: SEHNR and FQNEAQ (reference sequence). The DNA for the CDR3 is TGTGCCAGCAGCTTTCGGACAGCTAGCTACGAGCAGTACTTC. This sequence encodes CASSFRTASYEQYF.

This clonotype showed up many times. This chain links TRBV6-5 with TRBJ1-3; no clear D gene. Germline lookup yields CDR1 MNHEY and CDR2 SVGAGI. The ends were cut back, 5 bases at V and 2 bases at J, with 10 bases in the middle. The CDR3 extends over 14 amino acids. The CDR3: CASSPPGAGNTIYF. DNA of the CDR3: TGTGCCAGCAGTCCCCCGGGTGCTGGAAACACCATATATTTT.

The rearrangement joins TRBV7-9 to TRBJ1-2; D remains unclear. V was cut by 5 bases and J by 8 bases, with 12 bases left in between. This CDR3 is built from 12 residues. Germline values: CDR1 SEHNR, CDR2 FQNEAQ (reference sequence). CDR3 region: CASSPGWRGYTF. In nucleotides, the CDR3 is TGTGCCAGCAGCCCAGGTTGGAGGGGCTACACCTTC.

This clonotype was seen ten or more times. The rearrangement links TRBV9 to TRBJ2-3; 8 nucleotides line up with TRBD1. Per the germline V gene, CDR1 is SGDLS and CDR2 is YYNGEE. The length of the CDR3 is 14 residues. V trimming: 3 bases; J trimming: 2 bases; junction bases outside the gene matches: 2. The CDR3 sequence is CASSGGQVTDTQYF. DNA for the CDR3: TGTGCCAGCAGCGGGGGACAGGTCACAGATACGCAGTATTTT.

This clonotype was seen a few times. J is TRBJ1-1 and V is TRBV6-5, with TRBD1 identical over 7 bases. With V trimmed by 6 bases and J by 1 base, 5 bases remained unmatched. This CDR3 is 14 amino acids long. Per germline, CDR1 MNHEY and CDR2 SVGAGI. The CDR3 is CASRHGTENTEAFF. Here the CDR3 DNA reads TGTGCCAGCAGACACGGGACAGAGAACACTGAAGCTTTCTTT.

This rearrangement joins TRBV6-6 to TRBJ1-1; 8 nucleotides match TRBD1. The germline V gene encodes CDR1 MNHNY and CDR2 SVGAGI (reference sequence). The CDR3 is 13 amino acids. Trimming took 7 bases from V and 1 from J; bases not matched to a gene: 2. CDR3 amino acids: CASNGQGNTEAFF. The DNA of the CDR3 is TGTGCCAGCAATGGACAGGGGAACACTGAAGCTTTCTTT.

This clonotype was counted many times. V is TRBV4-1 and J is TRBJ2-3; maybe TRBD2 (6 bases). CDR1 is MGHRA and CDR2 is YSYEKL in the germline V gene. There are 17 residues in the CDR3. With 0 bases removed from V and 0 bases from J, the gap between germline ends came to 13 bases. CDR3 protein: CASSQDGLALSTDTQYF. CDR3 DNA sequence: TGCGCCAGCAGCCAAGATGGCCTAGCGTTGAGCACAGATACGCAGTATTTT.

The gene calls are TRBV9 and TRBJ2-2; D possibly corresponds to TRBD1 (5 bases). Deletions cut 6 bases from V and 5 bases from J, with 14 bases between. Germline V gene data show CDR1 as SGDLS and CDR2 as YYNGEE. The CDR3 has 14 amino acids. The CDR3 spells CASTVDQGTGELFF. CDR3 in DNA: TGTGCCAGCACCGTGGACCAGGGAACCGGGGAGCTGTTTTTT.

This clonotype turned up a few times. The V gene is TRBV7-8, the J gene TRBJ2-1; 10 bases map to TRBD2. The J segment lost 3 bases and the V segment lost 5 bases, leaving 13 bases of the junction unmatched. CDR3 length equals 18 residues. Germline CDR1 is SGHVS and CDR2 is FQNEAQ. In DNA, the CDR3 is TGTGCCAGCAGCACCACTAGCGGGGTCGAATGGGTCTACAATGAGCAGTTCTTC. As protein: CASSTTSGVEWVYNEQFF.

The table lists this clonotype with a few counts. This chain links TRBV6-1 with TRBJ1-1; D call uncertain. The germline V and J ends were trimmed by 7 bases and 5 bases, with 17 bases remaining between them. Germline V gene sequence: CDR1 MNHNS, CDR2 SASEGT. The CDR3 spans 14 residues. The CDR3 here is CASKAPQAGTEAFF. CDR3 nucleotide sequence: TGTGCCAGCAAGGCCCCACAAGCCGGAACTGAAGCTTTCTTT.

The chain recombines TRBV9 with TRBJ1-5; D not resolved. Deletions cut 3 bases from V and 0 bases from J, with 7 bases between. CDR3 length equals 14 residues. Germline CDR1 is SGDLS and CDR2 is YYNGEE. CDR3 region: CASSDQDSNQPQHF. For the CDR3, the DNA is TGTGCCAGCAGCGATCAGGATAGCAATCAGCCCCAGCATTTT.

The gene calls are TRBV5-1 and TRBJ2-1; the match to TRBD1 covers 7 bases. With V trimmed by 2 bases and J by 7 bases, 9 bases remained unmatched. The CDR3 consists of 15 residues. Germline CDR1 reads SGHRS; CDR2 reads YFSETQ. The CDR3 loop reads CASSFDRVSQNEQFF. CDR3 in DNA: TGCGCCAGCAGCTTCGACAGGGTGTCCCAGAATGAGCAGTTCTTC.

This clonotype was seen only a few times. A much larger clone differs by one base, so this may be a read error. The chain is built from TRBV12-3 or TRBV12-4 and TRBJ1-1; 7 bases are a match to TRBD1. The CDR3 is 13 amino acids. Trimming removed 7 bases from V and 1 base from J; junction bases left unmatched: 3. Here the CDR3 reads CASTRDRNTEAFF. The CDR3 DNA reads as TGTGCCAGCACCCGGGACAGGAACACTGAAGCTTTCTTT.

The rearrangement uses TRBV11-2 and TRBJ2-5, with D perhaps matching TRBD1 or TRBD2 (6 bases each). In germline, CDR1 is SGHAT, CDR2 FQNNGV. V lost 3 bases and J lost 4, with 18 bases in between. The CDR3 length is 16 residues. In DNA form, the CDR3 reads TGTGCCAGCAGCTTCTGGGGGCCGTCGGGGGCAGAGACCCAGTACTTC. It yields the protein CASSFWGPSGAETQYF.

This chain uses TRBV4-1 with TRBJ1-4; D is unresolved. Germline loops: CDR1 MGHRA, CDR2 YSYEKL. V was cut by 3 bases and J by 4 bases, with 15 bases left in between. The CDR3 extends over 16 amino acids. For the CDR3, the DNA is TGCGCCAGCAGCCACCTGACGGGAAGCCTTAATGAAAAACTGTTTTTT. Amino acid sequence: CASSHLTGSLNEKLFF.

This clonotype was counted only a few times. The chain uses TRBV28 and TRBJ1-5; D ambiguous. Germline assignment: CDR1 MDHEN and CDR2 SYDVKM. V was shortened by 4 bases and J by 7 bases, with 17 bases between the two germline ends. The CDR3 consists of 15 residues. CDR3 in amino acids: CASSSSDGLRQPQHF. Here the CDR3 DNA reads TGTGCCAGCAGTTCATCGGACGGGCTTAGGCAGCCCCAGCATTTT.